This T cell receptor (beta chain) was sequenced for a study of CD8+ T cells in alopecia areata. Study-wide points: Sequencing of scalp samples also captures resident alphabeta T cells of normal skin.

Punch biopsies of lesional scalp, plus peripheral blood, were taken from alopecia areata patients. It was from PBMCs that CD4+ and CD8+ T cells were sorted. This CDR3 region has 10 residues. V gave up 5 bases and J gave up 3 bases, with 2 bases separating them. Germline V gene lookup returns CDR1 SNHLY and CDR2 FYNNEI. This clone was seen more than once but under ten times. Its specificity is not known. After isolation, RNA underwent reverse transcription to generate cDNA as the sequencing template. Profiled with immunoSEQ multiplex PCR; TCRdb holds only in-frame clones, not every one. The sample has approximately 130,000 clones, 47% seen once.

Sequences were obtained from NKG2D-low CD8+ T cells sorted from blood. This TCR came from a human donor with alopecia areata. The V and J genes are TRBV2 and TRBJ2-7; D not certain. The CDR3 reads CASSYYEQYF. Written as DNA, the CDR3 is TGTGCCAGCAGTTACTACGAGCAGTACTTC.